The present T cell receptor (beta chain) was sequenced within a study of a mutant IDH1 vaccine in newly diagnosed glioma. About the research overall: Eight vaccine injections were given to patients in weeks 1, 3, 5, 7, 11, 15, 19 and 23. Radiotherapy, temozolomide, or both had been given previously, and both were given to most.

Details on this clone: Its antigen is still unknown.

Sequencing used immunoSEQ multiplex PCR; TCRdb keeps in-frame clones, though not all of them. The table has tens of thousands of clones, approximately 78% seen once. With V trimmed by 6 bases and J by 2 bases, 3 bases remained unmatched. CDR1 is SNHLY and CDR2 is FYNNEI in the germline V gene. CDR3 size: 13 residues. Time point in this sample: week 23, last vaccination. Vaccination comprised doses that each held 300 ug of mutant IDH1 20-mer peptide, plus topical imiquimod. The donors' diagnosis was new WHO grade 3 or 4 astrocytoma that was IDH1-mutant and ATRX-lost. Sequencing was performed on PBMCs, taken from a glioma patient whose treatment included an IDH1 peptide vaccine. The rearrangement links TRBV2 to TRBJ1-2; 7 nucleotides align to TRBD1. This clonotype was sampled from a middle-aged woman with glioma. Some clones in this sample may be carry-over from other donors' samples. For the CDR3, the DNA is TGTGCCAGCAGGGGGACAGACAACTATGGCTACACCTTC. As protein: CASRGTDNYGYTF. Based on the CDR3 plus reference TRBV2 and TRBJ1-2, the full variable domain is EPEVTQTPSHQVTQMGQEVILRCVPISNHLYFYWYRQILGQKVEFLVSFYNNEISEKSEIFDDQFSVERPDGSNFTLKIRSTKLEDSAMYFCASRGTDNYGYTFGSGTRLTVV.